This is a list of T cell receptor beta chains from one sample in a study of siplizumab effects on memory and regulatory T cells. This table comes from immunoSEQ multiplex PCR, and its TCRdb copy is limited to in-frame clones, with some not included. The table has 85,000 to 130,000 clones, roughly 94% seen once; the top ten hold 0.55% to 0.85%. Sample: Tregs sorted from blood. The receptors shown here come from a human donor in good health. Each CDR3 is given with its conserved first and last residue. The D gene is left open where the match is weak. The size of a clone is reported for some rows only, either as once, few or many, or as a class for expanded clones.

-	TRBV5-4	TRBJ2-3	-	TGTGCCAGCAGCTCCGACGTTGGGAGTGTCCCAGATACGCAGTATTTT	CASSSDVGSVPDTQYF
-	TRBV6-1	TRBJ2-1	TRBD2	TGTGCCAGCAGTGAAAGTGGGGGACTAGCGAGCAATGAGCAGTTCTTC	CASSESGGLASNEQFF
-	TRBV19	TRBJ1-6	-	TGTGCCAGTAGTGGACCGGGCTCAAGCCTCCACTTT	CASSGPGSSLHF
-	TRBV19	TRBJ1-2	TRBD1	TGTGCCAGTAGTATAAAAGGGACAGGAGGCTACACCTTC	CASSIKGTGGYTF
-	TRBV11-2	TRBJ1-3	-	TGTGCCAGCAGCCCAACTCTGGGGGGAACCATATATTTT	CASSPTLGGTIYF
once	TRBV2	TRBJ1-5	TRBD1	TGTGCCAGCAGTGACCTACAGGGGTGGCCCCAGCATTTT	CASSDLQGWPQHF
-	TRBV6-1	TRBJ2-7	-	TGTGCCAGCAGCACCACCACCTACGAGCAGTACTTC	CASSTTTYEQYF
-	TRBV29-1	TRBJ1-5	-	TGCAGCGTTGAAGACGGGGGCTTCAATCAGCCCCAGCATTTT	CSVEDGGFNQPQHF
-	TRBV4-2	TRBJ2-3	TRBD2	TGTGCCAGCAGCCGCGTTCATGGAGTAGCGGGAGATGGCACAGATACGCAGTATTTT	CASSRVHGVAGDGTDTQYF
-	TRBV6-4	TRBJ2-2	-	TGTGCCAGCAGAATCCCCACTAAGCCAGGGACCGGGGAGCTGTTTTTT	CASRIPTKPGTGELFF
-	TRBV6-5	TRBJ2-1	-	TGTGCCAGCAAAATCGAGGACCTCGCCAATGAGCAGTTCTTC	CASKIEDLANEQFF
-	TRBV9	TRBJ2-1	-	TGTGCCAGCAGCGTAGGGCAAAATGAGCAGTTCTTC	CASSVGQNEQFF
-	TRBV5-1	TRBJ1-3	-	TGCGCCAGCAGCTTGGGTGCCGCGGCTGGAAACACCATATATTTT	CASSLGAAAGNTIYF
-	TRBV5-5	TRBJ2-1	TRBD2	TGTGCCAGCAGCTTGGTAGCTAGCGGGAGCAATGAGCAGTTCTTC	CASSLVASGSNEQFF
-	TRBV5-1	TRBJ2-1	TRBD2	TGCGCCAGCAGACCCGGGACTAGCGGGTACAATGAGCAGTTCTTC	CASRPGTSGYNEQFF
-	TRBV11-2	TRBJ2-5	-	TGTGCCAGCAGCTTTGGGGTGGGAGAGACCCAGTACTTC	CASSFGVGETQYF
-	TRBV19	TRBJ2-5	-	TGTGCCAGTAGTACCCTCACAGGGAATCGGGAAGAGACCCAGTACTTC	CASSTLTGNREETQYF
-	TRBV7-9	TRBJ1-2	-	TGTGCCAGCGCAACACGGGGTTTATCCCCCGATGATTATGGCTACACCTTC	CASATRGLSPDDYGYTF
-	TRBV7-9	TRBJ2-7	TRBD1	TGTGCCAGCAGTTTCGGACAGGGTTCGGGCGAGCAGTACTTC	CASSFGQGSGEQYF
few	TRBV7-9	TRBJ1-2	TRBD1	TGTGCCAGCAGCCAGATTGACTTCACTTGGACAGGGGAGGCTTATGGCTACACCTTC	CASSQIDFTWTGEAYGYTF
-	TRBV28	TRBJ2-7	TRBD1	TGTGCCAGCAGTCCCACAGGGGATTGGGCCCACGAGCAGTACTTC	CASSPTGDWAHEQYF
-	TRBV7-2	TRBJ2-3	TRBD2	TGTGCCAGCAGCTTGTTGGGACTATCTAGCACAGATACGCAGTATTTT	CASSLLGLSSTDTQYF
-	TRBV10-3	TRBJ2-7	-	TGTGCCATCAGTGAGTCTTCATCTAAGCGGGAGCAGTACTTC	CAISESSSKREQYF
-	TRBV28	TRBJ2-7	TRBD2	TGTGCCAGCAGTCCGGGACTAGCGGGGGCCTACGAGCAGTACTTC	CASSPGLAGAYEQYF
-	TRBV10-1	TRBJ1-5	-	TGCGCCAGTTGGAGTCCAAGCAATCAGCCCCAGCATTTT	CASWSPSNQPQHF
few	TRBV15	TRBJ2-1	-	TGTGCCACCAGCAGAGGGGCAGGGCCCTACAATGAGCAGTTCTTC	CATSRGAGPYNEQFF
-	TRBV28	TRBJ1-3	-	TGTGCCAGCAGTTCCTTCGCTGGAAACACCATATATTTT	CASSSFAGNTIYF
-	TRBV7-7	TRBJ2-2	-	TGTGCTAGCAGCTTGGGACCTCCGAACACCGGGGAGCTGTTTTTT	CASSLGPPNTGELFF
-	TRBV28	TRBJ2-3	TRBD1	TGTGCCAGCAGTTTCCCCTACAGGGGAACAGATACGCAGTATTTT	CASSFPYRGTDTQYF
-	TRBV7-2	TRBJ2-5	-	TGTGCCAGCAGAACGAGTGGGGATAGGAAGACCCAGTACTTC	CASRTSGDRKTQYF
-	TRBV9	TRBJ2-1	TRBD1	TGTGCCAGCAGCGTAGGACAGGGTAGCAATGAGCAGTTCTTC	CASSVGQGSNEQFF
-	TRBV29-1	TRBJ1-1	TRBD1	TGCAGCGCTAGCAGAACAGGGGGGTTTGAAGCTTTCTTT	CSASRTGGFEAFF
-	TRBV7-9	TRBJ2-5	-	TGTGCCAGCAGCTTAGGGGGGCGCATTGAGACCCAGTACTTC	CASSLGGRIETQYF
-	TRBV28	TRBJ1-2	-	TGTGCCAGCAGTGCCTACTATGGCTACACCTTC	CASSAYYGYTF
-	TRBV7-8	TRBJ2-1	TRBD2	TGTGCCAGCAGCTTATTCGATAGAGGACTAGCGTTAAGTTTGGACAATGAGCAGTTCTTC	CASSLFDRGLALSLDNEQFF
-	TRBV4-1	TRBJ2-7	TRBD1	TGCGCCAGCAGCCCCGACCGGGAAAGGGGGCTGCGTAACGAGCAGTACTTC	CASSPDRERGLRNEQYF
-	TRBV7-9	TRBJ1-1	TRBD1	TGTGCCAGCAGCTTGGGACAGGGGTTAATATTGAGGACTGAAGCTTTCTTT	CASSLGQGLILRTEAFF
-	TRBV7-9	TRBJ2-7	TRBD2	TGTGCCAGCGGCCCGGAGGCGGGAGGACAGTACGAGCAGTACTTC	CASGPEAGGQYEQYF
-	TRBV6-1	TRBJ2-3	-	TGTGCCAGCAGTGGTTTGGATACGCAGTATTTT	CASSGLDTQYF
-	TRBV5-1	TRBJ2-6	-	TGCGCCAGCGGGAGTGGGGACTCTGGGGCCAACGTCCTGACTTTC	CASGSGDSGANVLTF
-	TRBV7-8	TRBJ2-3	-	TGTGCCAGCAGCTCGTGGGCCCGCACAGATACGCAGTATTTT	CASSSWARTDTQYF
-	TRBV6-6	TRBJ2-7	-	TGTGCCAGCAGTTACCCCGCTCTAAGGGCCCATAGCGAGCAGTACTTC	CASSYPALRAHSEQYF